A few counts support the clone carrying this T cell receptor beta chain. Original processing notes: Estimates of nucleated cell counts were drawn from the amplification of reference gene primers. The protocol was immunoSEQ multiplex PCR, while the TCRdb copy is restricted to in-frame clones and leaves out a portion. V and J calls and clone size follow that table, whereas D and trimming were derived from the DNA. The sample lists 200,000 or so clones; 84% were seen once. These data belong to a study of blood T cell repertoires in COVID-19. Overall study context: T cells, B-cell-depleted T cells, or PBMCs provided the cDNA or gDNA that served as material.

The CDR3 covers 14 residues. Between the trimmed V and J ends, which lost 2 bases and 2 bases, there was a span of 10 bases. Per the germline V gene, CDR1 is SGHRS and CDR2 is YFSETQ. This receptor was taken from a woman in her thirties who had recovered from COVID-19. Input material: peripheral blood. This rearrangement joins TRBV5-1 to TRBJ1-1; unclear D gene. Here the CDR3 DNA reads TGCGCCAGCAGCTTATGGAGGAAAAACACTGAAGCTTTCTTT. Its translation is CASSLWRKNTEAFF.